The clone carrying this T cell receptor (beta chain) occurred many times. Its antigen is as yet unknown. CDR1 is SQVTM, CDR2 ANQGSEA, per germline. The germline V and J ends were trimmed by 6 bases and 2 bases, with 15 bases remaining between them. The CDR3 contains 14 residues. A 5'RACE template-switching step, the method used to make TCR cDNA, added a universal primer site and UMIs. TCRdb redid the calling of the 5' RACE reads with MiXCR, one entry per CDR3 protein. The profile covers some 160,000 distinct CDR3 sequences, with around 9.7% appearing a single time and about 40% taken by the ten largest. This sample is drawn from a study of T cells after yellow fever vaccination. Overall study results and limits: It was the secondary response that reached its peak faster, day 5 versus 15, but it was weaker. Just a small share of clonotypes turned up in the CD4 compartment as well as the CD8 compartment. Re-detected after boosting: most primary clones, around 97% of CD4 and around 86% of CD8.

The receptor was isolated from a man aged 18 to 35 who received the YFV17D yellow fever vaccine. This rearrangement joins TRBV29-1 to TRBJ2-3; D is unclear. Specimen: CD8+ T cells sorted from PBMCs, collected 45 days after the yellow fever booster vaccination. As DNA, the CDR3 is TGCAGCGTCGCGGCGGCAGGAGCCACAGATACGCAGTATTTT. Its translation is CSVAAAGATDTQYF.